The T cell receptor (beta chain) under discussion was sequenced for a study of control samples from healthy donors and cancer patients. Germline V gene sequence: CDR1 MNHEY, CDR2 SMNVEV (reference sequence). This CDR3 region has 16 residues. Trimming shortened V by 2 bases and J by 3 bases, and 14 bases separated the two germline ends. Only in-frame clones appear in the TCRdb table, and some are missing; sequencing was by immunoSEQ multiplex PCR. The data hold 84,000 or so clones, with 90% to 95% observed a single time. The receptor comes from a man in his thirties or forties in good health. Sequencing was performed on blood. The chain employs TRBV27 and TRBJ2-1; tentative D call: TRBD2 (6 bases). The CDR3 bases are TGTGCCAGCAGTTTAAGCTCCGGGACTGTCTACAATGAGCAGTTCTTC. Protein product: CASSLSSGTVYNEQFF.